The 18 T cell receptor beta chains reported below all come from one sample, sequenced in a study of T cells in Graves' hyperthyroidism and ophthalmopathy. Using RNA transcripts as the source, TCR beta CDR3 regions were amplified. Researchers ran a first-round RT-PCR on the TCR CDR3 using the HTBI primer set. TCRdb re-called the multiplex PCR reads through MiXCR, storing one row per CDR3 protein. This sample carries roughly 280,000 distinct CDR3 sequences, 20% to 25% of them seen once, and the ten largest clones take around 60%. Sample: blood. The receptor set was obtained from a man aged 30 to 39 with Graves' ophthalmopathy.

This clonotype occurred many times. The V call is TRBV2, the J call TRBJ1-1; D unresolved. Looked up from germline, CDR1 is SNHLY and CDR2 is FYNNEI. CDR3 size: 13 residues. The ends were cut back, 7 bases at V and 0 bases at J, with 9 bases in the middle. CDR3 DNA: TGTGCCAGCACAGTCACTCTGAACACTGAAGCTTTCTTT. Protein sequence: CASTVTLNTEAFF.

V is TRBV18 and J is TRBJ1-1; 8 bases line up with TRBD1. Unmatched junction bases numbered 3, after V lost 4 bases and J lost 8 bases. The CDR3 contains 12 residues. Germline-derived CDR1 and CDR2 are KGHSH and LQKENI. In DNA, the CDR3 is TGTGCCAGCTCACTACAGGGGGGGGAAGCTTTCTTT. It encodes CASSLQGGEAFF.

To note about this clonotype: This clone may be a read error of a much larger clone one base away. V is TRBV12-3 or TRBV12-4 and J is TRBJ1-4; maybe TRBD1 (6 bases). The CDR3 has 16 residues. V dropped 0 bases and J dropped 4 bases, with 12 bases sitting between them. This chain's CDR3 is CASSLAGGRGNEKLFF. CDR3 in DNA: TGTGCCAGCAGTTTAGCCGGGGGGCGCGGTAATGAAAAACTGTTTTTT.

Only a few counts were recorded for this clonotype. The CDR3, as DNA: TGTGCCATTATCGGGGCCACTGAAGCTTTCTTT. This codes for CAIIGATEAFF. The J gene is TRBJ1-1, the V gene TRBV19; D perhaps matches TRBD1 (5 bases). With 10 bases removed from V and 4 bases from J, the gap between germline ends came to 10 bases. From germline, CDR1 is LNHDA and CDR2 SQIVND (reference sequence). The CDR3 contains 11 residues.

This clonotype was found a few times. V is TRBV20-1 and J is TRBJ1-2, with 9 bases matching TRBD1. Losses at the gene ends were 1 base for V and 5 bases for J; bases not matched to a gene: 5. In germline, CDR1 is DFQATT, CDR2 SNEGSKA (reference sequence). This CDR3 contains 14 residues. CDR3 DNA: TGCAGTGCTAGAGTCGGGACAGGGAGATATGGCTACACCTTC. It yields the protein CSARVGTGRYGYTF.

This clonotype was observed at least ten times. The rearrangement uses TRBV12-3 or TRBV12-4 and TRBJ2-7; D unclear. The CDR3 runs 11 residues. With 8 bases removed from V and 7 bases from J, the gap between germline ends came to 12 bases. CDR3 sequence reads: CASGRPREQYF. For the CDR3, the DNA is TGTGCCAGCGGCCGTCCTAGGGAGCAGTACTTC.

V is TRBV7-6 and J is TRBJ2-6; a weak D match, TRBD1 (5 bases). CDR3 length: 15 amino acids. From germline, CDR1 is SGHVS and CDR2 FNYEAQ. Trimming shortened V by 3 bases and J by 0 bases, and 6 bases separated the two germline ends. The CDR3: CASSLTDSGANVLTF. In DNA form, the CDR3 reads TGTGCCAGCAGCTTGACAGACTCTGGGGCCAACGTCCTGACTTTC.

DNA of the CDR3: TGCAGTGCTAGGAGTCTCTACTCTGGGGCCAACGTCCTGACTTTC. Translation: CSARSLYSGANVLTF. The chain uses TRBV20-1 and TRBJ2-6; D gene uncertain. V was clipped by 3 bases and J by 0 bases, with 9 bases between them. This CDR3 spans 15 amino acids. Germline CDR1 is DFQATT and CDR2 is SNEGSKA (reference sequence).

The chain is built from TRBV7-9 and TRBJ1-1; unclear D gene. Trimming took 8 bases from V and 6 from J, leaving 13 bases between them. This CDR3 has 12 amino acids. Germline lookup yields CDR1 SEHNR and CDR2 FQNEAQ (reference sequence). Here the CDR3 reads CASGAAGPEAFF. The CDR3 nucleotides read TGTGCCAGCGGCGCGGCTGGGCCTGAAGCTTTCTTT. Full variable domain (outside the CDR3, taken from reference TRBV7-9 and TRBJ1-1): DTGVSQNPRHKITKRGQNVTFRCDPISEHNRLYWYRQTLGQGPEFLTYFQNEAQLEKSRLLSDRFSAERPKGSFSTLEIQRTEQGDSAMYLCASGAAGPEAFFGQGTRLTVV.

Comment on this clonotype: A much larger clone lies a single base off, so this may be a read error. The chain combines TRBV5-5 with TRBJ1-2; D not resolved. V was pared by 4 bases and J by 4 bases, with 5 bases between. The CDR3 contains 11 residues. Per germline, CDR1 SGHKS and CDR2 YYEKEE (reference sequence). CDR3 nucleotides: TGTGCCAGCAGCCGGGCCTATGGCTACACCTTC. Translation: CASSRAYGYTF.

This clonotype was counted between two and nine times. J is TRBJ2-7 and V is TRBV5-1, with D possibly matching TRBD1 (7 bases). The CDR3 has 16 residues. Deletions cut 0 bases from V and 0 bases from J, with 13 bases between. Germline V gene lookup returns CDR1 SGHRS and CDR2 YFSETQ. The CDR3 reads CASSLDPGGSSYEQYF. The CDR3 coding sequence is TGCGCCAGCAGCTTGGACCCAGGGGGGAGCTCCTACGAGCAGTACTTC.

At least ten counts were recorded for this clonotype. The V gene is TRBV20-1, the J gene TRBJ1-5; 7 positions agree with TRBD1. V gave up 1 base and J gave up 3 bases; unmatched junction bases: 6. The CDR3 consists of 15 residues. Germline V gene lookup returns CDR1 DFQATT and CDR2 SNEGSKA (reference sequence). The CDR3 sequence: CSARGGGADNQPQHF. Here the CDR3 DNA reads TGCAGTGCTAGAGGAGGGGGCGCAGACAATCAGCCCCAGCATTTT.

The gene calls are TRBV2 and TRBJ2-3; no clear D gene. The CDR3 sequence is 13 residues long. V was cut by 9 bases and J by 0 bases, with 10 bases left in between. Germline V CDR1 and CDR2: SNHLY, FYNNEI. This CDR3 is CARQSPSTDTQYF. DNA of the CDR3: TGTGCCAGACAGAGTCCTAGCACAGATACGCAGTATTTT.

This clonotype was recorded at least ten times. This sequence joins TRBV7-8 and TRBJ2-3, with D perhaps being TRBD1 or TRBD2 (5 bases each). The CDR3 consists of 15 residues. Per germline, CDR1 SGHVS and CDR2 FQNEAQ. Trimming pared 2 bases from V and 4 bases from J, leaving 13 bases between. The CDR3 DNA sequence: TGTGCCAGCAGCTTAACCGGGACCGGCGCAGATACGCAGTATTTT. This gives the protein CASSLTGTGADTQYF.

This clonotype appeared many times. The chain carries TRBV11-1 and TRBJ1-1, with 8 bases aligning to TRBD1. The V segment lost 3 bases and the J segment 1 base; nucleotides outside the gene matches: 4. Germline CDR1 is SGHAT and CDR2 is FQDESV (reference sequence). The CDR3 covers 15 residues. CDR3: CASSFEQGENTEAFF. CDR3 DNA: TGTGCCAGCAGCTTTGAACAGGGGGAGAACACTGAAGCTTTCTTT. The full variable domain, rest sourced from reference TRBV11-1 and TRBJ1-1, is EAEVAQSPRYKITEKSQAVAFWCDPISGHATLYWYRQILGQGPELLVQFQDESVVDDSQLPKDRFSAERLKGVDSTLKIQPAELGDSAMYLCASSFEQGENTEAFFGQGTRLTVV.

A word on this clonotype: A read error may be the cause here, since a much bigger clone is one base away. The CDR3 DNA sequence: TGTGCCAGCACGGGACTAGCGGGAGACCCTTTCACAGATATGCAGTATTTT. As protein: CASTGLAGDPFTDMQYF. The rearrangement joins TRBV28 to TRBJ2-3; 14 bases match TRBD2. CDR1 is MDHEN and CDR2 is SYDVKM in the germline V gene. The CDR3 consists of 17 residues.

This clonotype was counted at least ten times. The chain couples TRBV18 to TRBJ2-7; no clear D gene. Germline V gene data show CDR1 as KGHSH and CDR2 as LQKENI. The V and J ends lost 0 bases and 4 bases respectively, with 7 bases between them. The CDR3 consists of 13 residues. As DNA, the CDR3 is TGTGCCAGCTCACCACCGATTGGATACGAGCAGTACTTC. It codes for CASSPPIGYEQYF.

This rearrangement joins TRBV6-1 to TRBJ2-7, with 8 bases matching TRBD1. Germline V gene data show CDR1 as MNHNS and CDR2 as SASEGT. V was pared by 7 bases and J by 2 bases, with 10 bases of the junction left unmatched. The CDR3 covers 15 residues. Here the CDR3 reads CASTTDRGGTYEQYF. DNA of the CDR3: TGTGCCAGCACTACCGACAGGGGTGGCACCTACGAGCAGTACTTC.